This TCR beta chain was retrieved from a study of memory B cells and T cells in multiple sclerosis. This clone appeared once. Assay used: immunoSEQ multiplex PCR; TCRdb lists only in-frame clones, some missing. This sample has about 15,000 clones; about 70% occur once, and the top ten carry around 2.3%. The CDR3 has 16 amino acids. The germline V gene has CDR1 KGHSH and CDR2 LQKENI. Trimming pared 3 bases from V and 4 bases from J, leaving 15 bases between. The TCR sequence derives from a human donor with multiple sclerosis. The chain recombines TRBV18 with TRBJ2-2; D might be TRBD1 (6 bases). Source material: memory (CD45RO+) CD4+ T cells from blood. CDR3 sequence: CASSPRRGDSTGELFF. The DNA for the CDR3 is TGTGCCAGCTCACCCCGCAGGGGAGATAGCACCGGGGAGCTGTTTTTT.